These 32 T cell receptor beta chains came from one sample sequenced in a study of T cell repertoires in cytomegalovirus infection. Antigens for these TCRs are unknown. TCRdb reprocessed the reads with MiXCR, giving one entry per CDR3 protein. The sample records just over 450,000 distinct CDR3 sequences, about two fifths being singletons. Sequencing used cultured PBMCs, obtained from culture after CMV antigen stimulation. Receptors originate from a human donor in good health (CMV status not recorded). Some clones in this sample may be carry-over from other donors' samples.

V is TRBV30 and J is TRBJ1-2; 8 bases are a match to TRBD1. V lost 1 base to trimming and J lost 4 bases; unmatched junction nucleotides: 8. This CDR3 contains 15 residues. Germline CDR1 is GTSNPN and CDR2 is SVGIG (reference sequence). CDR3 in DNA: TGTGCCTGGAGTGCCGGGACAGGAGGGAGCTATGGCTACACCTTC. This gives the protein CAWSAGTGGSYGYTF.

This clonotype was recorded a few times. V and J are TRBV6-6 and TRBJ2-3, with 10 bases identical to TRBD2. The CDR3 is 15 residues long. The germline CDR1 and CDR2 sequences are MNHNY and SVGAGI (reference sequence). The V and J ends lost 5 bases and 3 bases, in that order; junction bases with no gene match: 5. The CDR3 reads CASSDLAGVTDTQYF. In DNA form, the CDR3 reads TGTGCCAGCAGTGACCTAGCGGGAGTTACAGATACGCAGTATTTT.

The chain combines TRBV4-3 with TRBJ2-7; D is unresolved. Germline loops: CDR1 LGHNA, CDR2 YSLEER. The CDR3 totals 13 residues. The V gene lost 4 bases and the J gene lost 10 bases, with 17 bases spanning the gap. The DNA of the CDR3 is TGCGCCAGCAGCCTCAACGGCGAATCGGAACAGTACTTC. Translated: CASSLNGESEQYF.

The rearrangement joins TRBV19 to TRBJ2-2; D gene uncertain. Germline V gives CDR1 LNHDA, CDR2 SQIVND (reference sequence). The CDR3 has 16 amino acids. The ends were cut back, 3 bases at V and 0 bases at J, with 11 bases in the middle. The CDR3 reads CASSIFHRSNTGELFF. The DNA of the CDR3 is TGTGCCAGTAGTATCTTCCATCGGTCGAACACCGGGGAGCTGTTTTTT.

The rearrangement joins TRBV5-1 to TRBJ2-1; 11 bases are a match to TRBD2. CDR1 and CDR2 (germline): SGHRS, YFSETQ. With 4 bases clipped from V and 5 bases from J, the junction kept 5 bases outside the gene matches. This CDR3 is 15 amino acids long. This CDR3 is CASSLGTSGHNEQFF. For the CDR3, the DNA is TGCGCCAGCAGCCTCGGGACTAGCGGACACAATGAGCAGTTCTTC.

For this clonotype: One junction end does not reproduce the germline sequence, and a read error may be involved. This chain joins TRBV7-6 and TRBJ2-3; TRBD2 matches at 9 bases. This CDR3 is 16 amino acids long. Germline loops: CDR1 SGHVS, CDR2 FNYEAQ. The CDR3 nucleotides are TGTGCCAGCAGCTCTGGACTAGCGCGGGCCACAGATCCGCAGTATTTT. Its protein is CASSSGLARATDPQYF.

The chain employs TRBV7-8 and TRBJ2-2, with D perhaps TRBD2 (5 bases). V was pared by 5 bases and J by 7 bases, with 17 bases between. Germline loops: CDR1 SGHVS, CDR2 FQNEAQ. The CDR3 contains 15 residues. The CDR3 bases are TGTGCCAGCAGCCCCCGACGCTCGGGGAGCGGGGAGCTGTTTTTT. This translates into CASSPRRSGSGELFF.

V usage is TRBV5-5 and J usage is TRBJ2-3; possibly TRBD2 for D (5 bases). This CDR3 has 15 amino acids. Germline-derived CDR1 and CDR2 are SGHKS and YYEKEE (reference sequence). Trimming removed 5 bases at V and 1 base at J, with 14 bases between. The CDR3: CASSSVPRGTDTQYF. Written as DNA, the CDR3 is TGTGCCAGCAGTTCTGTCCCGCGGGGCACAGATACGCAGTATTTT.

The V gene is TRBV3-1, the J gene TRBJ1-5; tentative D call: TRBD1 (5 bases). The CDR3 is 14 amino acids. Trimming took 1 base from V and 6 from J, leaving 10 bases between them. Germline-derived CDR1 and CDR2 are LGHDT and YNNKEL (reference sequence). As DNA, the CDR3 is TGTGCCAGCAGCCAAGGGGCGGGGGGTCAGCCCCAGCATTTT. Protein sequence: CASSQGAGGQPQHF.

The chain uses TRBV3-1 and TRBJ1-5, with TRBD1 as a possible D gene (5 bases). Germline assignment: CDR1 LGHDT and CDR2 YNNKEL (reference sequence). Trimming pared 1 base from V and 7 bases from J, leaving 11 bases between. The CDR3 is made up of 14 amino acids. CDR3 region: CASSQGGGMQPQHF. For the CDR3, the DNA is TGTGCCAGCAGCCAAGGGGGCGGGATGCAGCCCCAGCATTTT.

The chain couples TRBV7-2 to TRBJ2-2; weak D call: TRBD2 (5 bases). The CDR3 consists of 14 residues. The V gene's germline CDR1 is SGHTA and CDR2 FQGNSA. V dropped 8 bases and J dropped 8 bases, with 18 bases sitting between them. The CDR3 loop reads CASHRRAAVGELFF. The DNA for the CDR3 is TGTGCCAGCCACCGGCGGGCGGCGGTAGGGGAGCTGTTTTTT.

The J gene is TRBJ1-1, the V gene TRBV12-3 or TRBV12-4, with D unclear. The CDR3 consists of 14 residues. The V gene lost 5 bases and the J gene lost 1 base, with 11 bases spanning the gap. The CDR3 region is CASSEINRNTEAFF. CDR3 in DNA: TGTGCCAGCAGTGAAATTAACAGGAACACTGAAGCTTTCTTT.

This chain connects TRBV4-1 to TRBJ1-4; 9 bases match TRBD1. Germline trimming cut 5 bases from V and 11 bases from J; bases unmatched to any gene: 12. Germline V gene data show CDR1 as MGHRA and CDR2 as YSYEKL. There are 15 residues in the CDR3. The CDR3 DNA reads as TGCGCCAGCAGCGGCCGGGACAGGGTAAGGAGCAAACTGTTTTTT. It specifies CASSGRDRVRSKLFF.

The V gene is TRBV12-3 or TRBV12-4, the J gene TRBJ1-1; possible D gene TRBD1, 5 bases. The CDR3 extends over 12 amino acids. The V gene lost 8 bases and the J gene lost 4 bases, with 11 bases spanning the gap. CDR3 in DNA: TGTGCCAGCCTACTGGGGCGCACTGAAGCTTTCTTT. Translation: CASLLGRTEAFF.

This chain uses TRBV28 with TRBJ2-7; tentatively, D is TRBD2 (6 bases). Trimming took 1 base from V and 3 from J, leaving 13 bases between them. The germline CDR1 and CDR2 sequences are MDHEN and SYDVKM. The CDR3 loop spans 15 amino acids. This CDR3 is CASSLSPGLLYEQYF. The CDR3 nucleotides read TGTGCCAGCAGTTTATCCCCGGGACTTCTCTACGAGCAGTACTTC.

V gene TRBV7-2 combines with J gene TRBJ2-3; D remains ambiguous. This CDR3 contains 13 residues. CDR1 and CDR2 (germline): SGHTA, FQGNSA. The V and J ends lost 5 bases and 2 bases respectively, with 8 bases between them. The CDR3 region has the DNA TGTGCCAGCAGCCCGTACCACACAGATACGCAGTATTTT. Translation: CASSPYHTDTQYF.

V and J are TRBV20-1 and TRBJ1-5; 10 nucleotides agree with TRBD1. V lost 3 bases to trimming and J lost 7 bases; unmatched junction nucleotides: 9. CDR3 length: 15 amino acids. Germline assignment: CDR1 DFQATT and CDR2 SNEGSKA (reference sequence). The CDR3 DNA reads as TGCAGTGCTAGTAAGACAGGGGGCGCCGGGCAGCCCCAGCATTTT. It encodes CSASKTGGAGQPQHF.

The chain employs TRBV12-3 or TRBV12-4 and TRBJ2-3; TRBD2 aligns across 9 bases. Trimming removed 7 bases from V and 3 bases from J; junction bases left unmatched: 8. The CDR3 is 15 amino acids. Here the CDR3 reads CASNLSGGETDTQYF. The CDR3 DNA follows: TGTGCCAGCAACCTTAGCGGGGGAGAGACAGATACGCAGTATTTT.

This chain joins TRBV19 and TRBJ2-5; D is possibly TRBD2 (6 bases). CDR1 and CDR2 (germline): LNHDA, SQIVND (reference sequence). V lost 7 bases and J lost 1, with 22 bases in between. The CDR3 is 17 residues long. Here the CDR3 reads CASKGWRGPDRQETQYF. CDR3 nucleotide sequence: TGTGCCAGTAAAGGGTGGAGGGGCCCAGATCGCCAAGAGACCCAGTACTTC.

The rearrangement uses TRBV7-6 and TRBJ2-3; D gene ambiguous. Germline CDR1 is SGHVS and CDR2 is FNYEAQ. The CDR3 contains 14 residues. V was trimmed by 8 bases and J by 2 bases, leaving 14 bases between them. The chain's CDR3 is CASAPRSYTDTQYF. CDR3 nucleotide sequence: TGTGCCAGCGCCCCTCGGAGTTACACAGATACGCAGTATTTT.

The CDR3 nucleotides are TGCAGTGCTAGAGTGGGATCGGAAGCAGATACGCAGTATTTT. Translated, it gives CSARVGSEADTQYF. The V gene is TRBV20-1, the J gene TRBJ2-3; no reliable D call. This CDR3 has 14 amino acids. V was trimmed by 1 base and J by 4 bases, leaving 12 bases between them. Germline lookup yields CDR1 DFQATT and CDR2 SNEGSKA (reference sequence).

This clonotype was detected only a few times. This chain joins TRBV12-3 or TRBV12-4 and TRBJ1-2, with TRBD1 as a possible D gene (6 bases). The V and J ends lost 7 bases and 7 bases respectively, with 13 bases between them. This CDR3 region has 12 residues. CDR3 DNA: TGTGCCAGCACTTCGGTGGGGGCTGGCTACACCTTC. The encoded protein is CASTSVGAGYTF.

The chain combines TRBV5-1 with TRBJ2-7; D not certain. V shed 1 base and J shed 6 bases, with 14 bases lying between them. Germline CDR1 reads SGHRS; CDR2 reads YFSETQ. The CDR3 is made up of 14 amino acids. CDR3 nucleotides: TGCGCCAGCAGCTTGCGATCCGACGAGGTCGAGCAGTACTTC. It codes for CASSLRSDEVEQYF.

This clonotype was seen only once. This sequence joins TRBV7-2 and TRBJ2-3, with a possible D match to TRBD2 (6 bases). The CDR3 contains 15 residues. The V and J ends lost 2 bases and 7 bases respectively, with 16 bases between them. Germline assignment: CDR1 SGHTA and CDR2 FQGNSA. This chain's CDR3 is CASSLIGGDRHTQYF. The DNA for the CDR3 is TGTGCCAGCAGCTTAATTGGCGGGGATAGGCATACGCAGTATTTT.

As DNA, the CDR3 is TGCGCCAGCAGCCAACCCCGGACAGGGGCCTACGAGCAGTACTTC. It translates to CASSQPRTGAYEQYF. The chain carries TRBV4-1 and TRBJ2-7, with TRBD1 matching 9 bases. J gave up 2 bases and V 2 bases, and 4 bases lay outside the gene matches. This CDR3 is 15 amino acids long. Looked up from germline, CDR1 is MGHRA and CDR2 is YSYEKL.

The J gene is TRBJ2-3, the V gene TRBV7-2; perhaps D is TRBD1 or TRBD2 (6 bases each). V gave up 5 bases and J gave up 5 bases, with 17 bases separating them. The germline gives CDR1 SGHTA, CDR2 FQGNSA. The CDR3 is made up of 15 amino acids. The CDR3: CASSGGWGRGDTQYF. The CDR3 DNA reads TGTGCCAGCAGCGGAGGGTGGGGGCGCGGAGATACGCAGTATTTT.

The sample holds a few counts of this clonotype. The chain is built from TRBV28 and TRBJ2-1; 14 nucleotides agree with TRBD2. The CDR3 covers 17 residues. Germline CDR1 MDHEN, CDR2 SYDVKM. J was trimmed by 5 bases and V by 6 bases; bases with no gene match: 9. CDR3 nucleotides: TGTGCCAGCAGCCTCCCAACGACTAGCGGGGGGGACAATGAGCAGTTCTTC. As protein: CASSLPTTSGGDNEQFF.

The table lists this clonotype with many counts. The J gene is TRBJ2-7, the V gene TRBV6-1, with D maybe TRBD2 (5 bases). Germline CDR1 MNHNS, CDR2 SASEGT. Trimming took off 2 bases at V and 3 bases at J, with 14 bases between the two ends. This CDR3 comprises 15 residues. The CDR3 sequence: CASSEHEGARYEQYF. DNA for the CDR3: TGTGCCAGCAGTGAACACGAGGGAGCTCGCTACGAGCAGTACTTC.

The V and J genes are TRBV12-3 or TRBV12-4 and TRBJ1-1; 7 bases are a match to TRBD1. V was pared by 7 bases and J by 0 bases, with 8 bases of the junction left unmatched. CDR3 size: 15 residues. The CDR3 loop reads CASTSGGGLNTEAFF. CDR3 nucleotides: TGTGCCAGCACCTCAGGGGGGGGCCTGAACACTGAAGCTTTCTTT.

The chain is built from TRBV5-6 and TRBJ2-1, with D hard to call. The CDR3 totals 12 residues. Trimming shortened V by 2 bases and J by 7 bases, and 7 bases separated the two germline ends. Germline V gene data show CDR1 as SGHDT and CDR2 as YYEEEE. CDR3 loop: CASSFLVNEQFF. The DNA of the CDR3 is TGTGCCAGCAGCTTTCTAGTAAATGAGCAGTTCTTC. Full variable domain (remainder filled in from reference TRBV5-6 and TRBJ2-1): DAGVTQSPTHLIKTRGQQVTLRCSPKSGHDTVSWYQQALGQGPQFIFQYYEEEERQRGNFPDRFSGHQFPNYSSELNVNALLLGDSALYLCASSFLVNEQFFGPGTRLTVL.

V and J are TRBV19 and TRBJ2-1; possibly TRBD2 for D (5 bases). The germline V gene has CDR1 LNHDA and CDR2 SQIVND (reference sequence). V shed 6 bases and J shed 9 bases, with 12 bases lying between them. The CDR3 is 12 residues long. CDR3 residues: CASRLSSTEQFF. The CDR3 DNA reads as TGTGCCAGTAGACTTTCTAGCACTGAGCAGTTCTTC.

J is TRBJ2-5 and V is TRBV3-1; TRBD2 matches at 8 bases. The V gene end was trimmed by 3 bases and the J gene end by 0 bases; junction bases not matched to a gene: 6. Germline assignment: CDR1 LGHDT and CDR2 YNNKEL (reference sequence). The CDR3 runs 16 residues. The CDR3 loop reads CASSQRLARYQETQYF. The CDR3 bases are TGTGCCAGCAGCCAGAGACTAGCGAGGTACCAAGAGACCCAGTACTTC.